The clone carrying this T cell receptor beta chain was counted many times. Its specificity is unknown. The CDR3 has 13 amino acids. Germline V gene sequence: CDR1 SGHVS, CDR2 FQNEAQ. V lost 5 bases to trimming and J lost 9 bases, with 14 bases between them. This sample stems from a study of CD8 T cells in ankylosing spondylitis. General study findings and limits: Enrichment of disease-linked clones was reportedly significant in matched ankylosing spondylitis synovial fluid.

The authors made TCR beta libraries by quantitative 5'-RACE with molecular barcodes. TCRdb re-analysed the 5' RACE reads in MiXCR, keeping a single row per CDR3 protein. The data contain about 110,000 distinct CDR3 sequences, about 24% of them singletons. Sequencing was done on a sample of synovial fluid, either unsorted or a sorted T cell fraction (not recorded which). The chain combines TRBV7-8 with TRBJ2-1; the D gene is possibly TRBD1 (6 bases). This clonotype was obtained from a male donor with ankylosing spondylitis. The CDR3 protein is CASSPREGGEQFF. In DNA, the CDR3 is TGTGCCAGCAGCCCACGTGAAGGGGGTGAGCAGTTCTTC.